Listed below are T cell receptor beta chains from one sample, sequenced in a study of blood T cell repertoires in COVID-19. Measured with immunoSEQ multiplex PCR; TCRdb has only the in-frame clones, and not every one. The sample yields a few hundred thousand clones, around 87% seen once. The sequenced sample consisted of peripheral blood. These receptors all stem from a woman between 65 and 79 years old with active or convalescent COVID-19. Both conserved end residues are part of each CDR3. The D gene is left open where the match is weak. Rows may omit the clone size; those that give it use once, few, many or a size class.

TRBV7-9	NA	TRBJ1-6	NA	TGTGCCAGCAGTCATGACAGGAGCTCCTATAATTCACCCCTCCACTTT	CASSHDRSSYNSPLHF
TRBV5-1	NA	TRBJ1-6	NA	TGCGCCAGCAGCGCCTTGGGGGGGGACTCACCCCTCCACTTT	CASSALGGDSPLHF
TRBV3-1/TRBV3-2	NA	TRBJ2-2	NA	TGTGCCAGCAGCCAAGGAGGCGGGGTCACCGGGGAGCTGTTTTTT	CASSQGGGVTGELFF
TRBV2	NA	TRBJ2-7	NA	TGTGCCAGCAGCGTACAGGGGGGGGAGCAGTACTTC	CASSVQGGEQYF
TRBV6-2/TRBV6-3	NA	TRBJ2-7	TRBD1	TGTGCCAGCAGTACCGGGACAGGGGGTGAGCAGTACTTC	CASSTGTGGEQYF
TRBV9	NA	TRBJ2-7	NA	TGTGCCAGCAGCGTAGGACAGCTGTCCTACGAGCAGTACTTC	CASSVGQLSYEQYF
TRBV24-1	once	TRBJ2-2	NA	TGTGCCACCAGTGACCCAGGACAGATGGAGCTGTTTTTT	CATSDPGQMELFF
TRBV5-4	NA	TRBJ2-1	TRBD2	TGTGCCAGCAGCCCCCGGACTAGTCCAGAGGAGCAGTTCTTC	CASSPRTSPEEQFF
TRBV19	NA	TRBJ2-1	TRBD2	TGTGCCAGTAGTTTGCGGGGGACCGACAATGAGCAGTTCTTC	CASSLRGTDNEQFF
TRBV7-2	NA	TRBJ2-3	TRBD2	TGTGCCAGCAGCTTAGGTAGCGGGGGGCGCACAGATACGCAGTATTTT	CASSLGSGGRTDTQYF
TRBV15	once	TRBJ1-2	NA	TGTGCCACCAGCAGAGGAGTAGCTGGGTATGGCTACACCTTC	CATSRGVAGYGYTF
TRBV7-9	NA	TRBJ2-7	TRBD1	TGTGCCAGCAGCTTCACTGGGACAGGGGTGAACGAGCAGTACTTC	CASSFTGTGVNEQYF
TRBV5-1	NA	TRBJ2-1	NA	TGCGCCAGCAGCGGCGGGGCCGACTCACGTGAGCAGTTCTTC	CASSGGADSREQFF
TRBV6-2/TRBV6-3	NA	TRBJ1-5	NA	TGTGCCAGCAGTTATACGGGCGGGGGCAATCAGCCCCAGCATTTT	CASSYTGGGNQPQHF
TRBV7-2	once	TRBJ1-2	TRBD1	TGTGCCAGCAGCTTAGCAGGGACAGGAGGAGATGGCTACACCTTC	CASSLAGTGGDGYTF
TRBV6-1	NA	TRBJ2-3	TRBD2	TGTGCCAGCAGTGATCCGGGACTAGCTCCAGATACGCAGTATTTT	CASSDPGLAPDTQYF
TRBV27	NA	TRBJ2-7	NA	TGTGCCAGCAAACCCCTGACAGGCTCCTACGAGCAGTACTTC	CASKPLTGSYEQYF
TRBV19	NA	TRBJ1-2	NA	TGTGCCAGTAGTTTCACGACGGTGGAGAGCTACACCTTC	CASSFTTVESYTF
TRBV6-5	NA	TRBJ1-2	NA	TGTGCCAGCAGCCGCCCAGGGGCCGCTAACTATGGCTACACCTTC	CASSRPGAANYGYTF
TRBV29-1	NA	TRBJ1-5	TRBD1	TGCAGCGTTGATACAGGGGATTATAGCAATCAGCCCCAGCATTTT	CSVDTGDYSNQPQHF
TRBV6-5	NA	TRBJ2-1	TRBD2	TGTGCCAGCAGTTACTCAGGACTAGCGGGGGGTGATGAGCAGTTCTTC	CASSYSGLAGGDEQFF
TRBV3-1/TRBV3-2	NA	TRBJ1-3	NA	TGTGCCAGCAGGGAAACCGGAGGCGAGGCTGGAAACACCATATATTTT	CASRETGGEAGNTIYF
TRBV13	once	TRBJ2-2	TRBD1	TGTGCCAGCAGCCCATGGACAGGGCGTAGCGGGGAGCTGTTTTTT	CASSPWTGRSGELFF
TRBV27	NA	TRBJ2-7	TRBD1	TGTGCCAGCAGTTTACCGCAACAGGGGGGACCCTACGAGCAGTACTTC	CASSLPQQGGPYEQYF
TRBV15	NA	TRBJ2-1	NA	TGTGCCACCAGCAGAGATTCAAGGGGTGCGGATGAGCAGTTCTTC	CATSRDSRGADEQFF
TRBV5-5	NA	TRBJ2-7	NA	TGTGCCAGCAGCCCGGACAGCGTCGGCGAGCAGTACTTC	CASSPDSVGEQYF
TRBV11-2	NA	TRBJ2-2	TRBD1	TGTGCCAGCAGCCGACAGGGGATCGGGGAGCTGTTTTTT	CASSRQGIGELFF
TRBV7-6	NA	TRBJ1-2	NA	TGTGCCAGCAGCTGGGGGGAATCAAGGACCTATGGCTACACCTTC	CASSWGESRTYGYTF
TRBV27	NA	TRBJ1-1	NA	TGTGCCAGCAGCACCCCGCGGGGCGGAATCTATGAAGCTTTCTTT	CASSTPRGGIYEAFF
TRBV4-3	many	TRBJ2-2	NA	TGCGCCAGCAGCCTACTGACTACCGCGAACACCGGGGAGCTGTTTTTT	CASSLLTTANTGELFF
TRBV5-1	once	TRBJ2-5	NA	TGCGCCAGCAGCTTCGGGACAAGTAGAGAGACCCAGTACTTC	CASSFGTSRETQYF
TRBV18	NA	TRBJ1-2	NA	TGTGCCAGCTCACTCAACAGAGTTTCTAACTATGGCTACACCTTC	CASSLNRVSNYGYTF
TRBV9	NA	TRBJ2-2	TRBD2	TGTGCCAGCAGCCGACAAGCGGGAGAGAACACCGGGGAGCTGTTTTTT	CASSRQAGENTGELFF
TRBV19	NA	TRBJ1-5	NA	TGTGCCAGAACTACAGGGCGCAGCAATCAGCCCCAGCATTTT	CARTTGRSNQPQHF
TRBV20-1	NA	TRBJ1-1	NA	TGCAGTGCTCGGACAATCACTGAAGCTTTCTTT	CSARTITEAFF
TRBV2	NA	TRBJ2-2	TRBD1	TGTGCCAGCAGTGGAGGGACAGGTCTGACCGGGGAGCTGTTTTTT	CASSGGTGLTGELFF
TRBV12-5	NA	TRBJ1-3	NA	TGTGCTAGTGGTTTGCTAGTTGTCTCTGGAAACACCATATATTTT	CASGLLVVSGNTIYF
TRBV6-5	NA	TRBJ2-1	NA	TGTGCCACCTCGGAGGGCAATGAGCAGTTCTTC	CATSEGNEQFF
TRBV6-6	NA	TRBJ1-1	NA	TGTGCCAGCAGTCCAGGGACTCCCGACGAAATGAACACTGAAGCTTTCTTT	CASSPGTPDEMNTEAFF
TRBV5-1	NA	TRBJ2-2	TRBD2	TGCGCCAGCAGCTTGACTAGCGGGCGACACACCGGGGAGCTGTTTTTT	CASSLTSGRHTGELFF
TRBV5-4	NA	TRBJ2-7	NA	TGTGCCAGCAGCTTGGCGGGTTTTCGGGACAAGCATTACGAGCAGTACTTC	CASSLAGFRDKHYEQYF
TRBV6-2/TRBV6-3	NA	TRBJ2-7	NA	TGTGCCAGCAGTTCGACAGGATCGTACGAGCAGTACTTC	CASSSTGSYEQYF
TRBV18	NA	TRBJ2-7	NA	TGTGCCAGCTCACCCCTTCGACGTACTACCTACGAGCAGTACTTC	CASSPLRRTTYEQYF
TRBV19	NA	TRBJ1-6	NA	TGTGCCAGTAGTACGCAGGGATCCGGGAATTCACCCCTCCACTTT	CASSTQGSGNSPLHF
TRBV5-4	NA	TRBJ2-6	NA	TGTGCCAGCAGCTACTCGGGGGCCAACGTCCTGACTTTC	CASSYSGANVLTF
TRBV6-5	NA	TRBJ1-1	NA	TGTGCCAGCACCACAACAGGTCGGAACACTGAAGCTTTCTTT	CASTTTGRNTEAFF
TRBV9	NA	TRBJ1-5	NA	TGTGCCAGCAGCGTCGCCGGGACTGGCAATCAGCCCCAGCATTTT	CASSVAGTGNQPQHF
TRBV7-9	NA	TRBJ1-2	NA	TGTGCCAGCAGCCTATTGACAGCGATGCTCTATGGCTACACCTTC	CASSLLTAMLYGYTF
TRBV5-4	NA	TRBJ1-2	NA	TGTGCCAGCAGCTGGGAGGTGGGGAACTATGGCTACACCTTC	CASSWEVGNYGYTF
TRBV5-1	NA	TRBJ1-1	NA	TGCGCCAGCAGCTTGGAACCCTTAGGAGTGGACACTGAAGCTTTCTTT	CASSLEPLGVDTEAFF
TRBV13	NA	TRBJ1-3	TRBD1	TGTGCCAGCAGCCCGCGGACAGGGCCCTTCAGCGGAAACACCATATATTTT	CASSPRTGPFSGNTIYF